Listed below are T cell receptor beta chains from one sample, sequenced in a study of T cell changes during pregnancy in multiple sclerosis. Sequencing used immunoSEQ multiplex PCR; TCRdb keeps in-frame clones, though not all of them. The sample contains 100,000 to 130,000 clones, about nine tenths of which appear only once. The starting material was peripheral blood, obtained in the third trimester of pregnancy. The receptors derive from a female donor in good health, enrolled as a control in a pregnancy study. Each CDR3 is given without its conserved first and last residue. A D gene is named only where the DNA matches it firmly. Size tells how often a clone was seen (once, few, many) or the class of an expanded clone, and some rows leave it out.

clone_size,v_call,d_call,cdr3_aa
once,TRBV20-1,NA,RAGNYGYT
NA,TRBV7-3,NA,ASSSAPGNGETQY
NA,TRBV6-5,NA,ASSRRTVLKETQY
NA,TRBV7-2,TRBD1,ASSLSPGQGFGETQY
NA,TRBV5-6,TRBD1,ASSLAGTGGYEQY
NA,TRBV5-6,TRBD1,ASSLGGQDQETQY
NA,TRBV14,TRBD2,ASSPPGLAFHEQY
NA,TRBV5-6,NA,ASSLISPTYEQY
NA,TRBV29-1,NA,SVDLAASSYNEQF
NA,TRBV11-3,TRBD1,ASSSYTGGDRGLETQY
few,TRBV7-2,NA,ASSPYISSSGEQY
NA,TRBV9,NA,ASSAGGWTDTQY
NA,TRBV6-5,NA,ASSSRVRWETQY
NA,TRBV7-6,NA,ASSLVGDGQSSYNSPLH
NA,TRBV6-4,NA,ASKQVPLAKNIQY
NA,TRBV18,TRBD1,ASSPPAAGGIETQY
few,TRBV19,TRBD1,ASENTGEEEKLF
NA,TRBV19,NA,ASSIASGENEKLF
NA,TRBV2,TRBD2,ASSWTSTYEQY
once,TRBV11-3,NA,ASSIFRYGGNEQF
once,TRBV19,NA,ASSRGLPGLREQY
few,TRBV18,TRBD1,ASSPGGQGGADTQY
NA,TRBV5-1,NA,ASSLTQGTGANVLT
NA,TRBV5-1,NA,ASSSHLGQSATYEQY
NA,TRBV6-1,NA,ASSIEQSYEQY
NA,TRBV30,TRBD1,AWSLHGTGGYGYT
few,TRBV30,NA,AWSGRGAF
NA,TRBV4-3,NA,ASSHSGYGNTIY
NA,TRBV6-1,TRBD2,ASSESWRSGGGYNEQF
NA,TRBV18,NA,ASSLDRNTEAF
NA,TRBV15,NA,ATSTRGLGQETQY
NA,TRBV10-1,NA,ASATGKNYGYT
NA,TRBV28,NA,ASRPGDQPQH
NA,TRBV4-1,NA,ASSQTHRSGTDTQY
NA,TRBV10-3,NA,AISEGSGNEQF
NA,TRBV19,NA,ASSLTRGAGEKLF
NA,TRBV4-2,NA,ASSLRTELNTEAF
NA,TRBV19,NA,ASSTDRSGANVLT
NA,TRBV7-9,TRBD1,ASSYGTGGSGYGYT
NA,TRBV15,TRBD1,ATSREFRDRGYEQY
NA,TRBV21-1,NA,ASSRQGARQPQH
NA,TRBV9,NA,ASSVLQGYQETQY
NA,TRBV15,NA,ATSRDRLGVGANTEAF
NA,TRBV7-9,TRBD1,ASSADRTGPY
NA,TRBV30,NA,AWRRSYEQY
NA,TRBV7-2,NA,ASSLGLSGVYEQY
NA,TRBV7-3,NA,ASSLLQGYRSGANVLT
NA,TRBV7-2,NA,ASSLLQLSGNTIY
few,TRBV18,NA,ASSLSRGGPV
NA,TRBV19,TRBD1,ASRLKGQGDYEQY
NA,TRBV6-1,TRBD1,ASRMTGFHEQY
NA,TRBV5-8,NA,ASSLAALADTGELF
NA,TRBV19,TRBD2,ASRTTGGAGETQY
NA,TRBV25-1,TRBD1,ASSDYPGQGVYEQY
NA,TRBV6-5,NA,ASGGGLDGYT
NA,TRBV11-3,NA,ASSSRGAEAF
NA,TRBV10-3,NA,AISEPGQGSGNTIY
NA,TRBV5-4,TRBD1,ASSDPGQHNTEAF